This T cell receptor beta chain was sequenced in a study of T cells in Graves' hyperthyroidism and ophthalmopathy. The TCR beta CDR3 regions underwent amplification using RNA transcripts as the source. A set of HTBI primers served as the primers for a first-round RT-PCR of the TCR CDR3. TCRdb reprocessed the multiplex PCR reads with MiXCR, giving one entry per CDR3 protein. Among a few hundred thousand distinct CDR3 sequences listed, 15% were seen once. This clonotype showed up many times. Germline lookup yields CDR1 SNHLY and CDR2 FYNNEI. The CDR3 extends over 11 amino acids. V shed 8 bases and J shed 7 bases, with 9 bases lying between them.

This sequence was found in a young woman with Graves' hyperthyroidism. The chain joins TRBV2 to TRBJ2-1; D is unresolved. Sequenced: blood. For the CDR3, the DNA is TGTGCCAGCTCGGAGTGGAATGAGCAGTTCTTC. Protein: CASSEWNEQFF.